This passage covers 10 T cell receptor beta chains from one sample sequenced in a study of cytomegalovirus exposure and HLA in healthy donors. Clones were read by immunoSEQ multiplex PCR, and TCRdb kept only the in-frame ones, dropping some. The repertoire holds 150,000 to 200,000 clones, with 84% as singletons. Source material: PBMCs. The receptors originated from a man younger than 30 in good health and CMV-seropositive.

The genes are TRBV6-1 and TRBJ1-2; no clear D gene. The CDR3 is 14 amino acids. Trimming pared 1 base from V and 8 bases from J, leaving 14 bases between. The germline V gene encodes CDR1 MNHNS and CDR2 SASEGT. CDR3 in amino acids: CASSEGLRVWGYTF. The DNA for the CDR3 is TGTGCCAGCAGTGAAGGGTTACGGGTATGGGGCTACACCTTC.

This sequence joins TRBV19 and TRBJ2-1; 9 nucleotides match TRBD1. This CDR3 region has 14 residues. Germline lookup yields CDR1 LNHDA and CDR2 SQIVND (reference sequence). Trimming cost V 6 bases and J 6 bases; bases outside gene matches: 6. CDR3 nucleotide sequence: TGTGCCAGTAGACAGAGGGACAGGGTCAATGAGCAGTTCTTC. As protein: CASRQRDRVNEQFF.

J is TRBJ1-5 and V is TRBV19; tentative D call: TRBD1 (5 bases). Trimming took off 6 bases at V and 2 bases at J, with 20 bases between the two ends. The CDR3 totals 17 residues. Germline V gives CDR1 LNHDA, CDR2 SQIVND (reference sequence). The CDR3 DNA reads TGTGCCAGTAGGAGTAAGGGAGGGACGGATCGCAATCAGCCCCAGCATTTT. Its translation is CASRSKGGTDRNQPQHF.

The chain carries TRBV19 and TRBJ2-2; 10 bases line up with TRBD2. With 10 bases clipped from V and 6 bases from J, the junction kept 5 bases outside the gene matches. Germline CDR1 and CDR2: LNHDA and SQIVND (reference sequence). The CDR3 is made up of 13 amino acids. The CDR3 loop reads CATGLAAAGELFF. DNA of the CDR3: TGTGCCACCGGACTAGCGGCCGCCGGGGAGCTGTTTTTT.

V usage is TRBV6-1 and J usage is TRBJ2-7; the D is unclear. Germline V gene data show CDR1 as MNHNS and CDR2 as SASEGT. This CDR3 spans 15 amino acids. Trimming took 0 bases from V and 0 from J, leaving 9 bases between them. CDR3 residues: CASSEAYISSYEQYF. In DNA form, the CDR3 reads TGTGCCAGCAGTGAAGCCTATATCTCCTCCTACGAGCAGTACTTC.

The chain uses TRBV4-2 and TRBJ2-1; D is uncertain. In germline, CDR1 is LGHNA, CDR2 YNFKEQ. CDR3 length equals 17 residues. V lost 1 base and J lost 4, with 17 bases in between. The CDR3 is CASSQVAISTSYNEQFF. The CDR3 bases are TGTGCCAGCAGCCAAGTTGCAATTAGTACGTCTTACAATGAGCAGTTCTTC.

This clone was seen at least ten times. The V and J genes are TRBV19 and TRBJ1-5, with a tentative D call TRBD1 (5 bases). V was clipped by 8 bases and J by 2 bases, with 10 bases between them. The CDR3 is made up of 13 amino acids. Germline V lookup: CDR1 LNHDA, CDR2 SQIVND (reference sequence). The CDR3 loop reads CASVTGGNQPQHF. The CDR3 DNA is TGTGCCAGTGTAACAGGAGGCAATCAGCCCCAGCATTTT.

J is TRBJ2-1 and V is TRBV29-1; D may be TRBD1 (6 bases). Germline V CDR1 and CDR2: SQVTM, ANQGSEA. V lost 2 bases, J lost 1 base, and 21 bases lay in between. The CDR3 totals 18 residues. CDR3 sequence reads: CSVELNTARGSSYNEQFF. In nucleotides, the CDR3 is TGCAGCGTTGAATTGAACACGGCCAGGGGCTCTTCCTACAATGAGCAGTTCTTC.

The chain couples TRBV11-1 to TRBJ2-7; D not certain. Deletions cut 1 base from V and 0 bases from J, with 10 bases between. Germline lookup yields CDR1 SGHAT and CDR2 FQDESV (reference sequence). The length of the CDR3 is 15 residues. This chain's CDR3 is CASSLELNPSYEQYF. The CDR3 coding sequence is TGTGCCAGCAGCTTAGAGCTGAACCCCTCCTACGAGCAGTACTTC.

The chain is built from TRBV5-1 and TRBJ2-7; 8 bases map to TRBD1. The J segment lost 5 bases and the V segment lost 4 bases, leaving 17 bases of the junction unmatched. CDR3 length: 17 amino acids. The V gene's germline CDR1 is SGHRS and CDR2 YFSETQ. The CDR3 sequence: CASSGRGPGQGMDEQYF. The DNA for the CDR3 is TGCGCCAGCAGCGGCCGTGGCCCTGGACAGGGAATGGACGAGCAGTACTTC.